The 9 T cell receptor beta chains listed next were all sequenced from one sample in a study of OX40 agonist ivuxolimab in advanced cancers. Assay used: immunoSEQ multiplex PCR; TCRdb lists only in-frame clones, some missing. Among roughly 62,000 clones listed, roughly 82% were seen once. The sequenced sample was CD4+ or CD8+ T cells sorted from blood, obtained in a trial of the OX40 agonist ivuxolimab. These receptors all come from an adult with an advanced solid tumor such as melanoma, head and neck, liver or kidney cancer.

The chain uses TRBV19 and TRBJ1-6, with D possibly being TRBD1 (5 bases). The CDR3 runs 16 residues. V was trimmed by 8 bases and J by 0 bases, leaving 14 bases between them. Looked up from germline, CDR1 is LNHDA and CDR2 is SQIVND (reference sequence). The CDR3 sequence: CASSLTESSYNSPLHF. The DNA for the CDR3 is TGTGCCAGTTCCTTGACAGAAAGCTCCTATAATTCACCCCTCCACTTT.

This clone was detected only once. The chain recombines TRBV5-1 with TRBJ1-1, with D possibly matching TRBD1 (6 bases). V dropped 4 bases and J dropped 5 bases, with 18 bases sitting between them. The length of the CDR3 is 15 residues. CDR1 and CDR2 from the germline V gene are SGHRS and YFSETQ. This chain's CDR3 is CASSTLPQGGTEAFF. The CDR3 DNA follows: TGCGCCAGCAGCACCTTACCACAGGGTGGGACTGAAGCTTTCTTT.

The chain recombines TRBV30 with TRBJ1-6; possible D gene TRBD1, 5 bases. Trimming left V 3 bases short and J 6 bases short, with 12 bases between. Germline lookup yields CDR1 GTSNPN and CDR2 SVGIG (reference sequence). This CDR3 spans 14 amino acids. The CDR3 reads CAWSPGNANSPLHF. Here the CDR3 DNA reads TGTGCCTGGAGCCCAGGGAACGCTAATTCACCCCTCCACTTT.

In its sample, this clone was seen a few times. The CDR3 bases are TGTGCCAGCAGTCAGGCCACCTACGAGCAGTACTTC. This codes for CASSQATYEQYF. The chain recombines TRBV28 with TRBJ2-7; the D is unclear. Germline loops: CDR1 MDHEN, CDR2 SYDVKM. CDR3 length equals 12 residues. V lost 5 bases to trimming and J lost 2 bases, with 7 bases between them. Full variable domain (outside the CDR3, taken from reference TRBV28 and TRBJ2-7): DVKVTQSSRYLVKRTGEKVFLECVQDMDHENMFWYRQDPGLGLRLIYFSYDVKMKEKGDIPEGYSVSREKKERFSLILESASTNQTSMYLCASSQATYEQYFGPGTRLTVT.

The chain uses TRBV2 and TRBJ2-2; TRBD1 is a possible D gene (5 bases). CDR3 length: 15 residues. In germline, CDR1 is SNHLY, CDR2 FYNNEI. The V gene lost 8 bases and the J gene lost 0 bases, with 13 bases spanning the gap. The CDR3 DNA reads TGTGCCAGCGAGGTGGACAACGCGAACACCGGGGAGCTGTTTTTT. Translated, it gives CASEVDNANTGELFF.

V and J are TRBV5-1 and TRBJ2-3, with 9 bases fitting TRBD2. CDR3 size: 16 residues. V gave up 6 bases and J gave up 1 base; unmatched junction bases: 9. Germline values: CDR1 SGHRS, CDR2 YFSETQ. CDR3 sequence (DNA): TGCGCCAGCAACCCCCTGGGCGGGGGGGGCACAGATACGCAGTATTTT. It translates to CASNPLGGGGTDTQYF.

The chain joins TRBV11-3 to TRBJ2-6, with D unresolved. The CDR3 spans 13 residues. The V gene lost 5 bases and the J gene lost 3 bases, with 5 bases spanning the gap. Germline-derived CDR1 and CDR2 are SGHNT and YENEEA. The CDR3 region has the DNA TGTGCCAGCAGCGCGATTGGGGCCAACGTCCTGACTTTC. Translation gives CASSAIGANVLTF.

The gene calls are TRBV7-8 and TRBJ2-3; D gene unclear. The CDR3 spans 15 residues. Germline V CDR1 and CDR2: SGHVS, FQNEAQ. V was clipped by 5 bases and J by 1 base, with 13 bases between them. The CDR3 is CASSPDLSGTDTQYF. CDR3 in DNA: TGTGCCAGCAGCCCCGACCTTTCTGGCACAGATACGCAGTATTTT.

In this sample, this clone turned up once. J is TRBJ2-3 and V is TRBV7-9, with 8 positions matching TRBD2. This CDR3 spans 16 amino acids. Trimming removed 1 base from V and 0 bases from J; junction bases left unmatched: 3. Germline CDR1 reads SEHNR; CDR2 reads FQNEAQ (reference sequence). The CDR3 coding sequence is TGTGCCAGCAGCTTAGGTCGGGGGGGGAGCACAGATACGCAGTATTTT. This codes for CASSLGRGGSTDTQYF.